These 16 T cell receptor beta chains were all obtained from the same sample, sequenced in a study of post-analysis software for immune sequencing data. Study findings and constraints: In patients, a few TRBV segments were more frequent than in controls, with TRBV5-6, TRBV5-1 and TRBV20-1 among them.

Their target antigens are unknown. cDNA libraries for TCR beta contained unique molecular identifiers. Each CDR3 protein gets one entry after TCRdb re-called the PCR reads with MiXCR. The sample gives approximately 570,000 distinct CDR3 sequences, about 40% of which show up once; over 1.5% is in the top ten. Sample: blood. These receptors all come from a girl aged 5-17 years with multiple sclerosis.

The chain joins TRBV7-2 to TRBJ2-4; 7 bases are a match to TRBD2. TRBJ2-7 explains the end of the DNA better; the J call may be wrong. Per the germline V gene, CDR1 is SGHTA and CDR2 is FQGNSA. This CDR3 is 13 amino acids long. The CDR3 DNA follows: TGTGCCAGCAGCTTAATGCGGGGGAGCGAGCAGTACTTC. Encoded protein: CASSLMRGSEQYF.

The count of this clonotype is one. This sequence joins TRBV13 and TRBJ2-6; no clear D gene. CDR1 is PRHDT and CDR2 is FYEKMQ in the germline V gene (reference sequence). CDR3 length: 16 amino acids. V was shortened by 2 bases and J by 0 bases, with 8 bases between the two germline ends. In DNA, the CDR3 is TGTGCCAGCAGCTTAAGGCGAGCCTCTGGGGCCAACGTCCTGACTTTC. Protein product: CASSLRRASGANVLTF. The whole variable domain, remainder taken from reference TRBV13 and TRBJ2-6, is AAGVIQSPRHLIKEKRETATLKCYPIPRHDTVYWYQQGPGQDPQFLISFYEKMQSDKGSIPDRFSAQQFSDYHSELNMSSLELGDSALYFCASSLRRASGANVLTFGAGSRLTVL.

The sample holds a few counts of this clonotype. The chain uses TRBV20-1 and TRBJ2-1; TRBD2 matches 15 bases. With V trimmed by 5 bases and J by 6 bases, 8 bases remained unmatched. Germline CDR1 reads DFQATT; CDR2 reads SNEGSKA (reference sequence). The CDR3 is made up of 16 amino acids. The CDR3 loop reads CSALRTSGRAVNEQFF. The DNA of the CDR3 is TGCAGTGCTCTGAGGACTAGCGGGAGGGCCGTCAATGAGCAGTTCTTC.

This sequence joins TRBV24-1 and TRBJ2-5; 9 bases are a match to TRBD2. Trimming took 0 bases from V and 2 from J; bases not matched to a gene: 6. Germline values: CDR1 KGHDR, CDR2 SFDVKD. The CDR3 is 17 amino acids. CDR3 DNA sequence: TGTGCCACCAGTGATTTGTCCGGTGCGGGAGGGCAAGAGACCCAGTACTTC. Translated, it gives CATSDLSGAGGQETQYF.

The chain combines TRBV7-9 with TRBJ2-7, with TRBD2 matching 8 bases. Germline V lookup: CDR1 SEHNR, CDR2 FQNEAQ (reference sequence). J was trimmed by 1 base and V by 5 bases; bases with no gene match: 13. There are 17 residues in the CDR3. As DNA, the CDR3 is TGTGCCAGCAGCCATGTAGGCCGGGGGGGACCATCCTACGAGCAGTACTTC. It is translated as CASSHVGRGGPSYEQYF. The complete variable domain, with remaining parts taken from reference TRBV7-9 and TRBJ2-7, reads DTGVSQNPRHKITKRGQNVTFRCDPISEHNRLYWYRQTLGQGPEFLTYFQNEAQLEKSRLLSDRFSAERPKGSFSTLEIQRTEQGDSAMYLCASSHVGRGGPSYEQYFGPGTRLTVT.

This rearrangement joins TRBV20-1 to TRBJ2-3; TRBD2 agrees at 8 bases. The germline gives CDR1 DFQATT, CDR2 SNEGSKA (reference sequence). The CDR3 has 12 residues. Written as DNA, the CDR3 is TGCAGCCAGACTAGCGGCACAGATACGCAGTATTTT. Translating it yields CSQTSGTDTQYF.

The chain has TRBV20-1 and TRBJ2-5; TRBD1 matches at 8 bases. V was clipped by 4 bases and J by 5 bases; unmatched bases: 6. Germline assignment: CDR1 DFQATT and CDR2 SNEGSKA (reference sequence). The CDR3 runs to 13 residues. CDR3 in DNA: TGCAGTGCTAAAGCCCGGGACAGGGAGACCCAGTACTTC. It translates to CSAKARDRETQYF.

The chain is built from TRBV4-1 and TRBJ2-3, with TRBD2 as a possible D gene (6 bases). Trimming took off 1 base at V and 6 bases at J, with 8 bases between the two ends. The CDR3 is made up of 13 amino acids. CDR1 is MGHRA and CDR2 is YSYEKL in the germline V gene. The CDR3 DNA reads TGCGCCAGCAGCCAAGCGGGAGTGGATACGCAGTATTTT. Its protein product is CASSQAGVDTQYF.

V usage is TRBV7-6 and J usage is TRBJ2-7; D is unclear. The length of the CDR3 is 12 residues. V was shortened by 5 bases and J by 9 bases, with 14 bases between the two germline ends. Germline V gene sequence: CDR1 SGHVS, CDR2 FNYEAQ. The CDR3 nucleotides read TGTGCCAGCAGCCCCGACGGCTCCGGGCAGTACTTC. Translating it yields CASSPDGSGQYF.

This clonotype was recorded only once. This chain links TRBV6-2 or TRBV6-3 with TRBJ1-1; perhaps TRBD1 as D (6 bases). Germline V lookup: CDR1 MNHEY, CDR2 SVGEGT. Trimming cost V 11 bases and J 1 base, with 17 bases left between them. The CDR3 spans 14 residues. CDR3 protein: CACAPQGWNTEAFF. CDR3 sequence (DNA): TGTGCCTGCGCCCCCCAGGGGTGGAACACTGAAGCTTTCTTT.

This clonotype has a single count. The CDR3 region has the DNA TGTGCCAGCAGTGTCGGGACAGCAACATCAACTAATGAAAAACTGTTTTTT. Translation gives CASSVGTATSTNEKLFF. The chain recombines TRBV28 with TRBJ1-4; 7 positions agree with TRBD1. CDR1 and CDR2 (germline): MDHEN, SYDVKM. V gave up 5 bases and J gave up 0 bases; unmatched junction bases: 9. The CDR3 length is 17 residues.

The chain uses TRBV7-2 and TRBJ2-7, with 10 bases fitting TRBD2. After removal of 5 bases from V and 7 bases from J, the junction contained 11 bases not matched to a gene. The CDR3 sequence is 15 residues long. Germline V gives CDR1 SGHTA, CDR2 FQGNSA. The CDR3 reads CASSIASGSSGEQYF. CDR3 coding DNA: TGTGCCAGCAGCATCGCTAGCGGGAGTTCGGGAGAGCAGTACTTC.

J is TRBJ1-4 and V is TRBV10-1, with D unresolved. From germline, CDR1 is WNHNN and CDR2 SYGVQD (reference sequence). This CDR3 has 13 amino acids. V gave up 6 bases and J gave up 4 bases, with 9 bases separating them. CDR3 region: CASSIGINEKLFF. CDR3 sequence (DNA): TGCGCCAGCAGCATCGGGATTAATGAAAAACTGTTTTTT.

The J gene is TRBJ2-6, the V gene TRBV7-9; 7 bases line up with TRBD1. J gave up 4 bases and V 6 bases, and 15 bases lay outside the gene matches. The CDR3 sequence is 18 residues long. The V gene's germline CDR1 is SEHNR and CDR2 FQNEAQ (reference sequence). This CDR3 is CASRFRATGRSGANVLTF. The CDR3 bases are TGTGCCAGCAGGTTCCGGGCGACAGGGAGATCAGGGGCCAACGTCCTGACTTTC.

The gene calls are TRBV7-7 and TRBJ2-1, with D tentatively TRBD2 (6 bases). V gave up 8 bases and J gave up 10 bases, with 12 bases separating them. The CDR3 totals 11 residues. Germline CDR1 is SSHAT and CDR2 is FNYEAQ (reference sequence). In DNA form, the CDR3 reads TGTGCCAGCGATGGCGGGAAAGAGCAGTTCTTC. It yields the protein CASDGGKEQFF. The entire variable domain, with the rest obtained from reference TRBV7-7 and TRBJ2-1, is as follows: GAGVSQSPRYKVTKRGQDVTLRCDPISSHATLYWYQQALGQGPEFLTYFNYEAQPDKSGLPSDRFSAERPEGSISTLTIQRTEQRDSAMYRCASDGGKEQFFGPGTRLTVL.

This clonotype has only a few counts. The chain recombines TRBV29-1 with TRBJ2-1; D gene unclear. This CDR3 comprises 12 residues. The germline CDR1 and CDR2 sequences are SQVTM and ANQGSEA. The V and J ends lost 5 bases and 2 bases respectively, with 7 bases between them. In DNA form, the CDR3 reads TGCAGCGTTTTCCCCACCTACAATGAGCAGTTCTTC. Its translation: CSVFPTYNEQFF.